The 21 T cell receptor beta chains below come from one sample, sequenced in a study of shared clonotypes between healthy human individuals (TCRdb year 2020). The protocol used for the library was the immunoSEQ multiplex PCR assay. Held by TCRdb, this immuneACCESS table contains in-frame sequences only and omits some clones. Under half of the omission traces to an unresolved V gene where checked; the cause of the rest is unknown. In all, the sample holds about 2.3 million clones, and approximately 93% of those were seen once. 0.35% to 0.45% of the sample is taken by the ten largest. Sequenced: naive CD4+ T cells from PBMCs. Explained via the paper, the cell subset or site label denotes: CD45RA+ positively selected. These receptor sequences come from a man younger than 35 in good health. Some clones in this sample may be carry-over from other donors' samples.

This chain joins TRBV4-1 and TRBJ2-2; unclear D gene. V was pared by 3 bases and J by 7 bases, with 6 bases between. The CDR3 is 12 residues long. The germline gives CDR1 MGHRA, CDR2 YSYEKL. The DNA for the CDR3 is TGCGCCAGCAGCCAGCCCGTCGGGGAGCTGTTTTTT. Its translation: CASSQPVGELFF.

The J gene is TRBJ2-5, the V gene TRBV2; 12 bases agree with TRBD1. J lost 5 bases, V lost 5 bases, and 6 bases had no gene match. Looked up from germline, CDR1 is SNHLY and CDR2 is FYNNEI. This CDR3 comprises 15 residues. CDR3: CASSRDRGRVETQYF. DNA for the CDR3: TGTGCCAGCAGTAGGGACAGGGGGCGAGTGGAGACCCAGTACTTC.

This clone showed up just a few times. In the same sample, other DNA sequences code for this CDR3. This rearrangement joins TRBV5-6 to TRBJ1-1, with D unclear. There are 14 residues in the CDR3. Per the germline V gene, CDR1 is SGHDT and CDR2 is YYEEEE. V lost 1 base and J 1 base, leaving 8 bases between the germline ends. The CDR3 sequence is CASSLFRANTEAFF. CDR3 coding DNA: TGTGCCAGCAGCTTGTTCCGGGCGAACACTGAAGCTTTCTTT.

The chain has TRBV15 and TRBJ2-5; TRBD2 might be the D (6 bases). Trimming removed 1 base at V and 0 bases at J, with 6 bases between. The germline V gene has CDR1 LNHNV and CDR2 YYDKDF (reference sequence). This CDR3 contains 14 residues. The CDR3 DNA reads TGTGCCACCAGCAGAGGGAGGGACCAAGAGACCCAGTACTTC. Translation gives CATSRGRDQETQYF.

DNA of the CDR3: TGCGCCAGCAGCCAAGTGGGACTAGCGGGTACAGATACGCAGTATTTT. Protein sequence: CASSQVGLAGTDTQYF. V usage is TRBV4-3 and J usage is TRBJ2-3, with TRBD2 matching 12 bases. Germline values: CDR1 LGHNA, CDR2 YSLEER. V lost 1 base, J lost 3 bases, and 2 bases stayed unmatched. The CDR3 is 16 amino acids.

The V gene is TRBV5-1, the J gene TRBJ2-3, with D perhaps matching TRBD1 (5 bases). V was cut by 5 bases and J by 2 bases, with 9 bases left in between. The CDR3 length is 13 residues. CDR1 SGHRS and CDR2 YFSETQ come from the germline V gene. The CDR3: CASRVQDTDTQYF. In DNA, the CDR3 is TGCGCCAGCAGAGTACAGGACACAGATACGCAGTATTTT.

The chain joins TRBV18 to TRBJ2-5, with 7 positions matching TRBD2. This CDR3 region has 15 residues. CDR1 and CDR2 (germline): KGHSH, LQKENI. V dropped 0 bases and J dropped 5; count of bases not matched to a gene: 6. The chain's CDR3 is CASSPPSGATETQYF. The CDR3 DNA is TGTGCCAGCTCACCACCGAGCGGGGCGACGGAGACCCAGTACTTC.

The V and J genes are TRBV28 and TRBJ2-3; TRBD2 agrees at 7 bases. The CDR3 is 16 amino acids. V shed 6 bases and J 1 base; nucleotides not matched to a gene: 10. Per the germline V gene, CDR1 is MDHEN and CDR2 is SYDVKM. CDR3 DNA sequence: TGTGCCAGCAGCCCTAGCGGTGAATCGGGCACAGATACGCAGTATTTT. Its protein is CASSPSGESGTDTQYF.

This rearrangement joins TRBV10-1 to TRBJ2-1; TRBD2 matches 14 bases. The CDR3 is 17 amino acids. Germline-derived CDR1 and CDR2 are WNHNN and SYGVQD (reference sequence). V was clipped by 5 bases and J by 8 bases; unmatched bases: 11. CDR3 sequence reads: CASSNRLAGGVSHEQFF. In DNA form, the CDR3 reads TGCGCCAGCAGTAATCGACTAGCGGGAGGGGTTAGCCATGAGCAGTTCTTC.

The CDR3 spells CASSPQGTWNYGYTF. The CDR3 DNA reads TGTGCCAGCTCACCACAAGGGACTTGGAACTATGGCTACACCTTC. The chain combines TRBV18 with TRBJ1-2; TRBD1 might be the D (5 bases). V was clipped by 1 base and J by 2 bases, with 11 bases between them. This CDR3 contains 15 residues. Germline CDR1 reads KGHSH; CDR2 reads LQKENI.

This clone has a handful of counts. J is TRBJ1-5 and V is TRBV30; D is uncertain. Germline CDR1 is GTSNPN and CDR2 is SVGIG (reference sequence). The CDR3 has 14 residues. Trimming left V 0 bases short and J 1 base short, with 7 bases between. The CDR3 nucleotides are TGTGCCTGGAGTGTACTGTCAAGCAATCAGCCCCAGCATTTT. This gives the protein CAWSVLSSNQPQHF.

In nucleotides, the CDR3 is TGTGCCATCAGTGAAAGAGGGCGCGGTCAGCCCCAGCATTTT. Translation: CAISERGRGQPQHF. The chain carries TRBV10-3 and TRBJ1-5; no firm D call. Germline V gives CDR1 ENHRY, CDR2 SYGVKD. This CDR3 region has 14 residues. Trimming left V 3 bases short and J 6 bases short, with 12 bases between.

This chain links TRBV28 with TRBJ2-7, with D maybe TRBD1 (5 bases). CDR1 and CDR2 (germline): MDHEN, SYDVKM. Deletions cut 2 bases from V and 6 bases from J, with 14 bases between. CDR3 length: 14 residues. The CDR3 DNA reads as TGTGCCAGCAGTTTAGGTGGCAGCCAGGGCGAGCAGTACTTC. Residues: CASSLGGSQGEQYF. Based on the CDR3 plus reference TRBV28 and TRBJ2-7, the full variable domain is DVKVTQSSRYLVKRTGEKVFLECVQDMDHENMFWYRQDPGLGLRLIYFSYDVKMKEKGDIPEGYSVSREKKERFSLILESASTNQTSMYLCASSLGGSQGEQYFGPGTRLTVT.

This sequence joins TRBV20-1 and TRBJ1-4; a possible D gene is TRBD1 (5 bases). This CDR3 comprises 10 residues. Per germline, CDR1 DFQATT and CDR2 SNEGSKA (reference sequence). V lost 2 bases, J lost 15 bases, and 10 bases lay in between. CDR3 DNA sequence: TGCAGTGCTAGAATAGGCAGGGTGTTTTTT. This translates into CSARIGRVFF.

The chain recombines TRBV6-5 with TRBJ2-7; TRBD2 matches 9 bases. V lost 4 bases and J lost 0; bases outside the gene matches: 7. This CDR3 region has 16 residues. Germline CDR1 MNHEY, CDR2 SVGAGI. The CDR3 region is CASSSRGGQGSYEQYF. The DNA of the CDR3 is TGTGCCAGCAGTTCGCGGGGGGGGCAGGGCTCCTACGAGCAGTACTTC.

This chain connects TRBV5-1 to TRBJ2-5; D not certain. Germline lookup yields CDR1 SGHRS and CDR2 YFSETQ. The V and J ends lost 0 bases and 4 bases respectively, with 13 bases between them. This CDR3 contains 15 residues. The DNA for the CDR3 is TGCGCCAGCAGCTTGGGCGCTTTTGGGCTAGAGACCCAGTACTTC. Translated, it gives CASSLGAFGLETQYF.

This clone was recorded once. The genes are TRBV10-3 and TRBJ2-2, with no clear D. Trimming took 6 bases from V and 7 from J, leaving 27 bases between them. CDR1 ENHRY and CDR2 SYGVKD come from the germline V gene. The CDR3 consists of 18 residues. The CDR3 region is CAISPQGSQSPLGGELFF. Written as DNA, the CDR3 is TGTGCCATCAGCCCCCAAGGGTCACAGAGCCCTCTCGGCGGGGAGCTGTTTTTT.

The chain recombines TRBV6-5 with TRBJ1-3, with D possibly TRBD1 on 6 matching bases. Trimming pared 10 bases from V and 0 bases from J, leaving 16 bases between. The CDR3 totals 15 residues. Germline assignment: CDR1 MNHEY and CDR2 SVGAGI. CDR3 loop: CATKRGLSSGNTIYF. CDR3 sequence (DNA): TGTGCCACTAAGCGGGGGCTCAGCTCTGGAAACACCATATATTTT.

The CDR3 bases are TGTGCCACGAACCCTCTATGGCGGGGGCTGTACAATGAGCAGTTCTTC. It yields the protein CATNPLWRGLYNEQFF. This sequence joins TRBV28 and TRBJ2-1, with D perhaps matching TRBD2 (7 bases). The V gene's germline CDR1 is MDHEN and CDR2 SYDVKM. The CDR3 is 16 amino acids. The V end lost 10 bases, the J end lost 4 bases, and 23 bases lay between the germline ends.

V gene TRBV29-1 combines with J gene TRBJ2-1; D is undetermined. This CDR3 has 14 residues. The V gene's germline CDR1 is SQVTM and CDR2 ANQGSEA. Trimming cost V 4 bases and J 0 bases, with 10 bases left between them. The CDR3 DNA reads TGCAGCGTTGGTTTGGTTAGCTCCTACAATGAGCAGTTCTTC. It yields the protein CSVGLVSSYNEQFF.

The chain carries TRBV6-5 and TRBJ2-7; D remains unclear. Trimming took off 5 bases at V and 3 bases at J, with 17 bases between the two ends. The CDR3 totals 15 residues. Germline lookup yields CDR1 MNHEY and CDR2 SVGAGI. CDR3 nucleotide sequence: TGTGCCAGCAGTACTATAACCGGGCCCGTCTACGAGCAGTACTTC. Residues: CASSTITGPVYEQYF.